This T cell receptor (beta chain) was sequenced during a study of OX40 agonist ivuxolimab in advanced cancers. At the level of the study: Dose-escalation patients had hepatocellular carcinoma, melanoma, renal cell or head and neck cancer.

TCRdb keeps only in-frame clones here, not all; method: immunoSEQ multiplex PCR. The sample lists about 49,000 clones, around 86% occurring once. Trimming took off 0 bases at V and 7 bases at J, with 18 bases between the two ends. Germline CDR1 LGHNA, CDR2 YSLEER. The CDR3 is 16 amino acids. The material sequenced was CD4+ or CD8+ T cells sorted from blood, taken in a trial of the OX40 agonist ivuxolimab. The source of this sequence is an adult with an advanced solid tumor such as melanoma, head and neck, liver or kidney cancer. This chain connects TRBV4-3 to TRBJ1-2; D may be TRBD1 (6 bases). CDR3 amino acids: CASSQDLWGASSGYTF. The CDR3 DNA is TGCGCCAGCAGCCAAGATCTCTGGGGGGCGAGTAGTGGCTACACCTTC.